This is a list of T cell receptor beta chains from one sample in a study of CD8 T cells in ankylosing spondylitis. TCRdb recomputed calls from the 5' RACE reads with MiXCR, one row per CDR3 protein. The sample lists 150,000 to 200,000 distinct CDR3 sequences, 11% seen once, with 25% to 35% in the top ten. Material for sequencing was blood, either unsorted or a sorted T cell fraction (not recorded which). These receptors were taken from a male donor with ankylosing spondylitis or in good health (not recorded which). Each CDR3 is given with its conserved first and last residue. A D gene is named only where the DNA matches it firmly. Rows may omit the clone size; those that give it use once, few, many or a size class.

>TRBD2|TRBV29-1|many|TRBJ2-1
CSVALGLAGDNEQFF
TGCAGCGTTGCCCTGGGACTAGCGGGGGACAATGAGCAGTTCTTC
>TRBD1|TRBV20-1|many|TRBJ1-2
CSAQQGAQDYGYTF
TGCAGTGCTCAGCAGGGGGCGCAGGACTATGGCTACACCTTC
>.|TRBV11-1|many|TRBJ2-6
CASSRWALPSSGANVLTF
TGTGCCAGCAGCCGCTGGGCCCTTCCAAGTTCTGGGGCCAACGTCCTGACTTTC
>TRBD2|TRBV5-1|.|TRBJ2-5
CASSFGLAGQRETQYF
TGCGCCAGCAGCTTCGGACTAGCGGGACAGAGAGAGACCCAGTACTTC
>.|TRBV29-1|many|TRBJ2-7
CSVGQPVTKTYEQYF
TGCAGCGTTGGGCAGCCCGTGACAAAAACCTACGAGCAGTACTTC
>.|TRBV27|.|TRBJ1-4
CASSFRNREKLLF
TGTGCCAGCAGTTTCCGAAACAGGGAAAAACTGCTTTTT
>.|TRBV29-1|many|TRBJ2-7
CSVGPSSTGEQYF
TGCAGCGTTGGCCCGTCATCGACGGGGGAGCAGTACTTC
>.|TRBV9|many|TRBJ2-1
CASSVGGGAYNEQFF
TGTGCCAGCAGCGTAGGCGGGGGCGCCTACAATGAGCAGTTCTTC
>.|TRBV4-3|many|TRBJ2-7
CASSQEFQSSYEQYF
TGCGCCAGCAGCCAAGAGTTTCAGAGTTCCTACGAGCAGTACTTC
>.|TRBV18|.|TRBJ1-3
CASSPGPGNTIYF
TGTGCCAGCTCACCAGGTCCCGGAAACACCATATATTTT
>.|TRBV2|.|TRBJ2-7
CASSESGLGQYF
TGTGCCAGCAGTGAATCCGGCCTGGGGCAGTACTTC
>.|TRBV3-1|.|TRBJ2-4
CASSLGEGSKNIQYF
TGTGCCAGCAGCTTGGGAGAGGGCTCCAAAAACATTCAGTACTTC
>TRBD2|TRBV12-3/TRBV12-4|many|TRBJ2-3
CASSSPQREGTDTQYF
TGTGCCAGCAGTTCCCCCCAGCGGGAGGGCACAGATACGCAGTATTTT
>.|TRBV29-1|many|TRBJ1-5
CSVRDGGNQPQHF
TGCAGCGTTAGGGACGGGGGCAATCAGCCCCAGCATTTT
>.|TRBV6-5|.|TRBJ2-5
CASSYSLLNQETQYF
TGTGCCAGCAGTTACTCCCTTTTGAACCAAGAGACCCAGTACTTC
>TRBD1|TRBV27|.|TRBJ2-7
CASSRTGISYEQYF
TGTGCCAGCAGTAGGACAGGGATCTCCTACGAGCAGTACTTC
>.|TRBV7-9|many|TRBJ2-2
CASSPENTGELFF
TGTGCCAGCAGCCCTGAGAACACCGGGGAGCTGTTTTTT
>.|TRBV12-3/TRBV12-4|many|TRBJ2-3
CASSLVTTDTQYF
TGTGCCAGCAGTTTGGTGACTACAGATACGCAGTATTTT
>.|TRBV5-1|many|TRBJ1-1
CASSPWEGRNTEAFF
TGCGCCAGCAGCCCGTGGGAAGGGAGGAACACTGAAGCTTTCTTT
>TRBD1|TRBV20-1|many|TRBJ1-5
CSARATGTGRDSNQPQHF
TGCAGTGCTAGGGCTACGGGGACAGGTAGAGATAGCAATCAGCCCCAGCATTTT
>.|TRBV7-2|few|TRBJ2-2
CASSLNPRNTGELFF
TGTGCCAGCAGCTTAAACCCTAGGAACACCGGGGAGCTGTTTTTT
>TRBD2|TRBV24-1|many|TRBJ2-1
CATSDSIKTGRTEEQFF
TGTGCCACCAGTGACTCGATAAAAACCGGGAGGACCGAAGAGCAGTTCTTC
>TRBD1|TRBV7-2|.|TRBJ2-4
CASSLNRGRGNIQYF
TGTGCCAGCAGCTTAAACAGGGGGCGAGGAAACATTCAGTACTTC